This T cell receptor beta chain was found in a study of blood T cell repertoires in COVID-19. Background on the study: Both acute and convalescent COVID-19 samples were obtained from the United States, Italy and Spain. In each case, the material was cDNA or gDNA derived from T cells, B-cell-depleted T cells, or PBMCs.

In its sample, this clone was seen once. Germline V lookup: CDR1 GTSNPN, CDR2 SVGIG (reference sequence). This CDR3 region has 15 residues. The germline V and J ends were trimmed by 4 bases and 0 bases, with 12 bases remaining between them. In the authors' methods: Quantification of nucleated cells was approximated via reference gene primer amplification. The assay was immunoSEQ multiplex PCR, and TCRdb's table has in-frame clones only and misses some. V, J and clone size are taken as reported in that table, and D and trimming were inferred from the DNA itself. The sample yields 150,000 to 200,000 clones, over 80% seen once.

The clonotype was recovered from a woman of 80 years or more with active or convalescent COVID-19. Sequencing was done on a sample of peripheral blood. The gene calls are TRBV30 and TRBJ1-4; D remains ambiguous. CDR3: CAWKRTAATNEKLFF. CDR3 coding DNA: TGTGCCTGGAAGAGAACCGCTGCAACTAATGAAAAACTGTTTTTT. Full variable domain (outside the CDR3, taken from reference TRBV30 and TRBJ1-4): SQTIHQWPATLVQPVGSPLSLECTVEGTSNPNLYWYRQAAGRGLQLLFYSVGIGQISSEVPQNLSASRPQDRQFILSSKKLLLSDSGFYLCAWKRTAATNEKLFFGSGTQLSVL.